The 20 T cell receptor beta chains in this list originate from one sample, sequenced in a study of cytomegalovirus exposure and HLA in healthy donors. Primers for the PCR totalled 60 Vbeta and 13 Jbeta. Assay: immunoSEQ multiplex PCR; the TCRdb copy retains only in-frame clones and omits some. The sample consists of some 130,000 clones, approximately 61% of them appearing once. The sequencing sample was made of PBMCs. The receptors were gathered from a man aged 25-40 years in good health and CMV-seropositive.

This clone appeared a few times. The chain is built from TRBV7-6 and TRBJ2-2, with D perhaps TRBD1 (6 bases). The V end lost 5 bases, the J end lost 6 bases, and 13 bases lay between the germline ends. The CDR3 loop spans 14 amino acids. CDR1 SGHVS and CDR2 FNYEAQ come from the germline V gene. The CDR3 region is CASSPLQGPGELFF. The CDR3 DNA reads as TGTGCCAGCAGCCCCCTCCAGGGGCCCGGGGAGCTGTTTTTT.

This rearrangement joins TRBV6-1 to TRBJ2-7, with 8 bases fitting TRBD2. The CDR3 totals 14 residues. Trimming removed 7 bases from V and 4 bases from J; junction bases left unmatched: 9. Germline V lookup: CDR1 MNHNS, CDR2 SASEGT. CDR3 bases: TGTGCCAGCATCCAAAGCGGGAGTTGGTACGAGCAGTACTTC. Amino acids: CASIQSGSWYEQYF.

The chain combines TRBV11-2 with TRBJ1-5; TRBD1 matches 12 bases. The V gene's germline CDR1 is SGHAT and CDR2 FQNNGV. The CDR3 loop spans 16 amino acids. V lost 3 bases and J lost 6; bases outside the gene matches: 6. The CDR3 reads CASSLGTGGIFQPQHF. DNA of the CDR3: TGTGCCAGCAGCTTGGGGACAGGGGGCATCTTTCAGCCCCAGCATTTT.

The chain couples TRBV7-9 to TRBJ1-3; 7 bases map to TRBD1. Per germline, CDR1 SEHNR and CDR2 FQNEAQ (reference sequence). The CDR3 runs 18 residues. Trimming at V came to 5 bases and at J to 0 bases, leaving 13 bases not matched to a gene. CDR3 sequence (DNA): TGTGCCAGCAGCGGGTTCGGTCCAGGGGGGTACTCTGGAAACACCATATATTTT. Translating gives CASSGFGPGGYSGNTIYF.

This chain links TRBV7-9 with TRBJ2-5; 9 bases are a match to TRBD2. The length of the CDR3 is 16 residues. Germline V gene data show CDR1 as SEHNR and CDR2 as FQNEAQ (reference sequence). Trimming took 7 bases from V and 2 from J; bases not matched to a gene: 11. The CDR3 reads CASTRRASGAQETQYF. The CDR3 region has the DNA TGTGCCAGCACCCGGCGGGCTAGCGGGGCGCAAGAGACCCAGTACTTC.

This chain uses TRBV4-3 with TRBJ2-1; 9 bases line up with TRBD1. This CDR3 comprises 18 residues. Trimming removed 4 bases from V and 6 bases from J; junction bases left unmatched: 16. Germline V gene sequence: CDR1 LGHNA, CDR2 YSLEER. CDR3 residues: CASSPKIRPGQGINEQFF. CDR3 DNA: TGCGCCAGCAGCCCCAAAATCCGACCGGGACAGGGAATCAATGAGCAGTTCTTC.

This clone was detected only a few times. The chain recombines TRBV4-3 with TRBJ2-7; 9 bases agree with TRBD1. Germline loops: CDR1 LGHNA, CDR2 YSLEER. The V and J ends lost 1 base and 5 bases, in that order; junction bases with no gene match: 0. This CDR3 has 13 amino acids. The DNA for the CDR3 is TGCGCCAGCAGCCAAGGGGACAGGGACGAGCAGTACTTC. Residues: CASSQGDRDEQYF.

The J gene is TRBJ2-7, the V gene TRBV6-5, with D perhaps TRBD1 (5 bases). V was cut by 0 bases and J by 2 bases, with 11 bases left in between. Looked up from germline, CDR1 is MNHEY and CDR2 is SVGAGI. This CDR3 spans 15 amino acids. The CDR3 protein is CASSYSPDSPYEQYF. The CDR3 DNA follows: TGTGCCAGCAGTTACTCTCCTGACAGTCCCTACGAGCAGTACTTC.

The chain combines TRBV6-1 with TRBJ1-5; no reliable D call. This CDR3 has 12 amino acids. Germline CDR1 reads MNHNS; CDR2 reads SASEGT. Trimming cost V 1 base and J 9 bases, with 7 bases left between them. For the CDR3, the DNA is TGTGCCAGCAGTGAAGTCCCGGGGCCCCAGCATTTT. It encodes CASSEVPGPQHF.

V is TRBV28 and J is TRBJ1-2; 10 bases fit TRBD1. V shed 7 bases, J shed 7 bases, and the junction held 12 bases outside the gene matches. The germline V gene has CDR1 MDHEN and CDR2 SYDVKM. The CDR3 runs 15 residues. CDR3 in DNA: TGTGCCAGCATCAGTATGGAGACAGGGGGCCGTGGCTACACCTTC. It encodes CASISMETGGRGYTF.

The chain links TRBV9 to TRBJ2-5; a weak D match, TRBD1 (6 bases). V lost 0 bases and J 4 bases, leaving 10 bases between the germline ends. The CDR3 loop spans 14 amino acids. Germline CDR1 SGDLS, CDR2 YYNGEE. The CDR3 reads CASSVDRVPETQYF. CDR3 DNA: TGTGCCAGCAGCGTAGACAGGGTACCAGAGACCCAGTACTTC.

The chain uses TRBV7-3 and TRBJ2-3, with TRBD2 matching over 11 bases. Trimming took 6 bases from V and 6 from J; bases not matched to a gene: 11. The CDR3 has 16 amino acids. Germline CDR1 is SGHTA and CDR2 is FQGTGA. Here the CDR3 DNA reads TGTGCCAGCAGGAGACTAGCGGGACCCCTAAAGGATACGCAGTATTTT. Amino acid sequence: CASRRLAGPLKDTQYF.

The V gene is TRBV29-1, the J gene TRBJ1-4; no clear D. The CDR3 runs 11 residues. Trimming cost V 4 bases and J 7 bases, with 7 bases left between them. CDR1 and CDR2 (germline): SQVTM, ANQGSEA. DNA of the CDR3: TGCAGCGTTGGCGGCAGTGAAAAACTGTTTTTT. Its translation: CSVGGSEKLFF.

This clone is a singleton in its sample. V gene TRBV28 combines with J gene TRBJ1-1, with unresolved D. The CDR3 has 14 amino acids. Trimming shortened V by 2 bases and J by 1 base, and 8 bases separated the two germline ends. The germline V gene encodes CDR1 MDHEN and CDR2 SYDVKM. The CDR3 region has the DNA TGTGCCAGCAGTTTACGGGAATGGAACACTGAAGCTTTCTTT. Its translation is CASSLREWNTEAFF. Together with reference TRBV28 and TRBJ1-1, the CDR3 gives the full variable domain: DVKVTQSSRYLVKRTGEKVFLECVQDMDHENMFWYRQDPGLGLRLIYFSYDVKMKEKGDIPEGYSVSREKKERFSLILESASTNQTSMYLCASSLREWNTEAFFGQGTRLTVV.

The chain couples TRBV5-6 to TRBJ1-1; TRBD1 might be the D (5 bases). Germline CDR1 is SGHDT and CDR2 is YYEEEE. The V end was cut by 7 bases, the J end by 5 bases, with 18 bases between. The CDR3 runs 14 residues. CDR3 DNA sequence: TGTGCCAGCGGGAACCCTTTGGGGGGGACTGAAGCTTTCTTT. It specifies CASGNPLGGTEAFF.

The chain links TRBV6-6 to TRBJ2-3; 11 bases map to TRBD2. The CDR3 runs to 16 residues. CDR1 is MNHNY, CDR2 SVGAGI, per germline (reference sequence). The trim removed 6 bases at V and 4 bases at J, leaving 9 bases unmatched. CDR3 DNA: TGTGCCAGCAGACCTACTAGCGGGAGTGTTGCAGATACGCAGTATTTT. Its translation: CASRPTSGSVADTQYF.

The rearrangement links TRBV19 to TRBJ1-2; D perhaps matches TRBD1 (6 bases). This CDR3 comprises 14 residues. V gave up 4 bases and J gave up 6 bases, with 15 bases separating them. The germline V gene encodes CDR1 LNHDA and CDR2 SQIVND (reference sequence). The CDR3 region has the DNA TGTGCCAGTAGTACGCTGGGGACAAGGCATGGCTACACCTTC. It specifies CASSTLGTRHGYTF.

The V gene is TRBV25-1, the J gene TRBJ2-5; D possibly corresponds to TRBD1 (6 bases). The DNA end favors TRBJ2-7, so the J call may be wrong. The V gene's germline CDR1 is MGHDK and CDR2 SYGVNS. The CDR3 runs to 14 residues. The CDR3 nucleotides are TGTGCCAGCAGTGAACGGCAGGGGTCCTACGAGCAGTACTTC. This codes for CASSERQGSYEQYF.

This clone was found a few times. This chain uses TRBV5-1 with TRBJ2-5; TRBD2 matches at 10 bases. From germline, CDR1 is SGHRS and CDR2 YFSETQ. The CDR3 spans 14 residues. V lost 7 bases and J lost 1; bases outside the gene matches: 4. The CDR3 sequence: CASRSSGGQETQYF. The CDR3 nucleotides are TGCGCCAGCCGTTCTAGCGGGGGCCAAGAGACCCAGTACTTC.

The genes are TRBV15 and TRBJ2-5, with TRBD1 matching 7 bases. V lost 4 bases and J lost 0; bases outside the gene matches: 8. The CDR3 runs to 16 residues. Germline CDR1 is LNHNV and CDR2 is YYDKDF (reference sequence). This CDR3 reads CATSTRGPVYQETQYF. The CDR3 DNA sequence: TGTGCCACCAGCACAAGGGGGCCGGTGTACCAAGAGACCCAGTACTTC.